Reported below is one TCR beta chain. Its antigen is undetermined. From germline, CDR1 is KGHSH and CDR2 LQKENI. The junction had 12 bases not matched to a gene; V was cut back by 6 bases and J by 3 bases. The CDR3 loop spans 17 amino acids. This sample is drawn from a study of T cell repertoires in cytomegalovirus infection. TCRdb reprocessed the reads with MiXCR, giving one entry per CDR3 protein. This sample has 27,000 or so distinct CDR3 sequences, with 15% to 20% found just once. The sequencing used CD8+ T cells from cultured PBMCs, collected from culture after CMV antigen stimulation. The V gene is TRBV18, the J gene TRBJ2-7; TRBD2 matches 12 bases. The clonotype comes from a human donor in good health (CMV status not recorded). Some clones in this sample may be carry-over from other donors' samples. Here the CDR3 DNA reads TGTGCCAGCTCGCCGACTAGCGGGAGTTTAACCAACTACGAGCAGTACTTC. This gives the protein CASSPTSGSLTNYEQYF.